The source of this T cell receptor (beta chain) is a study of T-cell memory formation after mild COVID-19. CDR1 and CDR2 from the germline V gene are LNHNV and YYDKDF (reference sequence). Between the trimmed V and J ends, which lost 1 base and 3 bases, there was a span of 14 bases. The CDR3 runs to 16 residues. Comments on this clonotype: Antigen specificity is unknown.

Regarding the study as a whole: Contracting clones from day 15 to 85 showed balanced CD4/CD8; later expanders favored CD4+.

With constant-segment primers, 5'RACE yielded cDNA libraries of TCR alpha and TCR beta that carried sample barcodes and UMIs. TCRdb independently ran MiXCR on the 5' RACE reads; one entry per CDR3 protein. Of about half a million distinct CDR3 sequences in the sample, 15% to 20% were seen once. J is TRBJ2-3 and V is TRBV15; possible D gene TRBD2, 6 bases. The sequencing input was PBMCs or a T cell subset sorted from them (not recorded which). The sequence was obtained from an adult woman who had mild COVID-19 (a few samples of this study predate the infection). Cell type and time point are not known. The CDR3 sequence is CATSRAGTPNTDTQYF. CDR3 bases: TGTGCCACCAGCAGAGCCGGGACTCCGAATACAGATACGCAGTATTTT. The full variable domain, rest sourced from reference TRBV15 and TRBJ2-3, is DAMVIQNPRYQVTQFGKPVTLSCSQTLNHNVMYWYQQKSSQAPKLLFHYYDKDFNNEADTPDNFQSRRPNTSFCFLDIRSPGLGDTAMYLCATSRAGTPNTDTQYFGPGTRLTVL.